This T cell receptor beta chain appears in the sequencing data of a study of tumor and adjacent non-tumor tissue in lung cancer. Across the study: There were 11 to 12 adenocarcinoma, 2 squamous cell carcinoma and 1 small cell lung cancer cases. On average, productive TCRbeta reads reached about 4.17 million per sample.

The CDR3 extends over 14 amino acids. Germline V gene sequence: CDR1 SEHNR, CDR2 FQNEAQ (reference sequence). The template was RNA from unsorted bulk tissue. The library came from three nested PCR rounds adapted from ARM-PCR protocols. One entry per CDR3 protein results from TCRdb running MiXCR on the multiplex PCR reads. This table has under 250,000 distinct CDR3 sequences, roughly 70% appearing once. About this clonotype: The junction departs from the called germline gene at one end, perhaps through a read error.

Material: lung tumor tissue. This chain connects TRBV7-9 to TRBJ1-2; D unresolved. The sequence was obtained from a man aged 55-75 years with non-small cell lung cancer. The CDR3 region is CTSSSSSAYYGYTF. The CDR3 DNA follows: TGTACCAGCAGCTCTTCGTCGGCGTACTATGGTTACACCTTC.